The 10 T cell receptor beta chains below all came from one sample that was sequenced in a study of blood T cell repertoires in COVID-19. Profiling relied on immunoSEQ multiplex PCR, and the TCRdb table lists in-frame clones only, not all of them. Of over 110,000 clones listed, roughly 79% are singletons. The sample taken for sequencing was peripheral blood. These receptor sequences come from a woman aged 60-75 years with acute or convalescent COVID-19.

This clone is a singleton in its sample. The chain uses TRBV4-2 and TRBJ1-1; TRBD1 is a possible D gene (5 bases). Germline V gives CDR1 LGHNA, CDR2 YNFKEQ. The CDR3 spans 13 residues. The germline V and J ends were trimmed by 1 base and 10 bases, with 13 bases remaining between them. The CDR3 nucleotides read TGTGCCAGCAGCCAAGTGGGGCAATCGGGAGCTTTCTTT. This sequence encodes CASSQVGQSGAFF.

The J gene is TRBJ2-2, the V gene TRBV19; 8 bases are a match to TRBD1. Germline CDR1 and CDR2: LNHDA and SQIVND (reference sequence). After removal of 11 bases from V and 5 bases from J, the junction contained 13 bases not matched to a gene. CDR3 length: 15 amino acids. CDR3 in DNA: TGTGCCGCAGGGGGCCAGGGGCGAAGAACCGGGGAGCTGTTTTTT. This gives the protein CAAGGQGRRTGELFF. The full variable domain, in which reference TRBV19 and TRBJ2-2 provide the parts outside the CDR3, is DGGITQSPKYLFRKEGQNVTLSCEQNLNHDAMYWYRQDPGQGLRLIYYSQIVNDFQKGDIAEGYSVSREKKESFPLTVTSAQKNPTAFYLCAAGGQGRRTGELFFGEGSRLTVL.

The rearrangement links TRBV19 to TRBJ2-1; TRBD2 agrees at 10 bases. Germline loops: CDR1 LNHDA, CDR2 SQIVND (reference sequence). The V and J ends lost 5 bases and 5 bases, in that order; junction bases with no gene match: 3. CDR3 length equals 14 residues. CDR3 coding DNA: TGTGCCAGTAGTTGGACTAGCGGACACAATGAGCAGTTCTTC. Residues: CASSWTSGHNEQFF.

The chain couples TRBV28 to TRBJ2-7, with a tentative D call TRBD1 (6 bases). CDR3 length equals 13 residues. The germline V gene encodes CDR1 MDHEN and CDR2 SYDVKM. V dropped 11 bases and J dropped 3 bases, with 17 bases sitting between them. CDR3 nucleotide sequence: TGTGCCGGGGCAAATACAGGGAACTACGAGCAGTACTTC. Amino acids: CAGANTGNYEQYF. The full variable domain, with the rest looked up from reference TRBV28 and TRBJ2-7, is DVKVTQSSRYLVKRTGEKVFLECVQDMDHENMFWYRQDPGLGLRLIYFSYDVKMKEKGDIPEGYSVSREKKERFSLILESASTNQTSMYLCAGANTGNYEQYFGPGTRLTVT.

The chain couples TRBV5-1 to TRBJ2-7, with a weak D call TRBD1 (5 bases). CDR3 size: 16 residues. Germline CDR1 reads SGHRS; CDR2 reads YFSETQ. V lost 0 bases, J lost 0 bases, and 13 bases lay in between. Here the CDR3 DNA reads TGCGCCAGCAGCTTGGCCGAGACAGTCCTCTCCTACGAGCAGTACTTC. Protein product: CASSLAETVLSYEQYF.

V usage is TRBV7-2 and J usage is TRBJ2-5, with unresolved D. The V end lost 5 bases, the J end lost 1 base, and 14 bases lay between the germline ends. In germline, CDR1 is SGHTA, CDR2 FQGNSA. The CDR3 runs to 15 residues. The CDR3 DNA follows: TGTGCCAGCAGCCTAAGCCTTAACTCCCAAGAGACCCAGTACTTC. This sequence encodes CASSLSLNSQETQYF.

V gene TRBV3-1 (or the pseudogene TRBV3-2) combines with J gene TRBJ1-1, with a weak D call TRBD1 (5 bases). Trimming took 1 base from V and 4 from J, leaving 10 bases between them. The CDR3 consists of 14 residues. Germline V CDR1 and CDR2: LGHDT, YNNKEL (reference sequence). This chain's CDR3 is CASSQAVGVTEAFF. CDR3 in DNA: TGTGCCAGCAGCCAAGCGGTAGGGGTCACTGAAGCTTTCTTT.

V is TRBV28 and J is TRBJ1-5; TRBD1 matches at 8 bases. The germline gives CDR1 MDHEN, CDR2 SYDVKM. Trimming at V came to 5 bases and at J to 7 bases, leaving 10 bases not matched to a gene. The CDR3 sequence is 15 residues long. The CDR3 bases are TGTGCCAGCAGTCACTCGGACAGGGTCCGCCAGCCCCAGCATTTT. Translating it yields CASSHSDRVRQPQHF.

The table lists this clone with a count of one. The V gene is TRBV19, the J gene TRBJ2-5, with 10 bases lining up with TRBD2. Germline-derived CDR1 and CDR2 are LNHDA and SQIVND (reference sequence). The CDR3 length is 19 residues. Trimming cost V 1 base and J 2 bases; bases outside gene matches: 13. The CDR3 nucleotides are TGTGCCAGTAGTATAGCGTTAAACCCCGGGACTAGCGTACAAGAGACCCAGTACTTC. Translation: CASSIALNPGTSVQETQYF.

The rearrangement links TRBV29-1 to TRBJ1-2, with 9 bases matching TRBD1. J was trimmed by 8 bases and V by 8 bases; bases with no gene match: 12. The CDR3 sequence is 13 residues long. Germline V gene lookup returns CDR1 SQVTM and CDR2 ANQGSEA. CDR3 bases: TGCAGCTTTTCTGAGGGGACAGGGAGCGGCTACACCTTC. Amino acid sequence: CSFSEGTGSGYTF.